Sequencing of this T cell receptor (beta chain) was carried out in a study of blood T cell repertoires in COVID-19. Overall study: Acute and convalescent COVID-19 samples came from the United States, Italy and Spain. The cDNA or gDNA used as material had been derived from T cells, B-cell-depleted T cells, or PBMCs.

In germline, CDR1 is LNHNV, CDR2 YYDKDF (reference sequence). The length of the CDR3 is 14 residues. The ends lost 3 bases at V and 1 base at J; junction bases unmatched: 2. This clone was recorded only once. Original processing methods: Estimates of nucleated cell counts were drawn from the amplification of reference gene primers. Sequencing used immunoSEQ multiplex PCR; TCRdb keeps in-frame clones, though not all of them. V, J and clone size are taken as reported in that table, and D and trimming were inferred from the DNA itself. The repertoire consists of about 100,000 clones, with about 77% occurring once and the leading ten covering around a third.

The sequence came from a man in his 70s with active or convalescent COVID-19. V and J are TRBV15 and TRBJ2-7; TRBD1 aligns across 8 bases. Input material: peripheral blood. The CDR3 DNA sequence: TGTGCCACCAGCAGGGACAGGGTGTCCTACGAGCAGTACTTC. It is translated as CATSRDRVSYEQYF.